The 11 T cell receptor beta chains listed next were all sequenced from one sample in a study of CD8+ T cells in alopecia areata. Extracted RNA was reverse transcribed, and the resulting cDNA served as sequencing template. Generated by immunoSEQ multiplex PCR, the TCRdb table keeps only in-frame clones and is missing some. This sample has about 200,000 clones; under 60% occur once, and the top ten carry more than 1.5%. Treatment given: oral pan-JAK inhibitor, 5-10 mg twice daily. The source material was CD4+ T cells sorted from blood, sampled at week 4, from a patient treated with tofacitinib. The receptors were gathered from a human donor with alopecia areata.

V gene TRBV29-1 combines with J gene TRBJ2-5, with D perhaps being TRBD1 or TRBD2 (6 bases each). V lost 4 bases and J 4 bases, leaving 22 bases between the germline ends. The CDR3 consists of 16 residues. CDR1 and CDR2 from the germline V gene are SQVTM and ANQGSEA. The CDR3 here is CSVAGGFRGGRETQYF. The CDR3 nucleotides are TGCAGCGTTGCCGGTGGTTTCAGGGGAGGTAGAGAGACCCAGTACTTC.

The J gene is TRBJ1-1, the V gene TRBV7-3; D may be TRBD1 (6 bases). The CDR3 consists of 17 residues. With 5 bases removed from V and 6 bases from J, the gap between germline ends came to 25 bases. Germline V gene sequence: CDR1 SGHTA, CDR2 FQGTGA. This chain's CDR3 is CASSLDKDSGERAEAFF. CDR3 nucleotides: TGTGCCAGCAGCCTAGATAAAGATTCAGGGGAGAGGGCTGAAGCTTTCTTT.

The V and J genes are TRBV30 and TRBJ1-2, with D possibly TRBD1 on 5 matching bases. The CDR3 is 12 residues long. With 4 bases removed from V and 6 bases from J, the gap between germline ends came to 12 bases. CDR1 and CDR2 (germline): GTSNPN, SVGIG (reference sequence). The CDR3 sequence is CAWNGGVDGYTF. CDR3 coding DNA: TGTGCCTGGAACGGGGGAGTGGATGGCTACACCTTC.

V gene TRBV4-1 combines with J gene TRBJ2-3; D remains unclear. The germline CDR1 and CDR2 sequences are MGHRA and YSYEKL. With 1 base removed from V and 5 bases from J, the gap between germline ends came to 13 bases. This CDR3 is built from 15 residues. The CDR3 spells CASSQGSPVGDTQYF. As DNA, the CDR3 is TGCGCCAGCAGCCAAGGGTCTCCGGTGGGAGATACGCAGTATTTT.

This clone was counted only a few times. The chain uses TRBV7-8 and TRBJ1-3, with D possibly TRBD1 on 5 matching bases. This CDR3 has 15 amino acids. Germline V gene lookup returns CDR1 SGHVS and CDR2 FQNEAQ. Trimming removed 5 bases at V and 2 bases at J, with 13 bases between. CDR3 region: CASSIGDMAGNTIYF. In nucleotides, the CDR3 is TGTGCCAGCAGCATAGGGGATATGGCTGGAAACACCATATATTTT.

The V gene is TRBV6-5, the J gene TRBJ2-1; D is perhaps TRBD1 (6 bases). The CDR3 is 15 amino acids. Germline V CDR1 and CDR2: MNHEY, SVGAGI. Trimming removed 7 bases at V and 2 bases at J, with 15 bases between. Here the CDR3 DNA reads TGTGCCAGCAACCAGATAGGGGGAACCTACAATGAGCAGTTCTTC. Its protein product is CASNQIGGTYNEQFF.

This clone came up a few times. The chain links TRBV19 to TRBJ1-5; D not certain. Germline CDR1 and CDR2: LNHDA and SQIVND (reference sequence). The CDR3 is 15 residues long. Trimming left V 6 bases short and J 1 base short, with 13 bases between. The CDR3 DNA follows: TGTGCCAGTAGCACCTTTATTGGGAGCAATCAGCCCCAGCATTTT. It codes for CASSTFIGSNQPQHF. Full variable domain (missing parts from reference TRBV19 and TRBJ1-5): DGGITQSPKYLFRKEGQNVTLSCEQNLNHDAMYWYRQDPGQGLRLIYYSQIVNDFQKGDIAEGYSVSREKKESFPLTVTSAQKNPTAFYLCASSTFIGSNQPQHFGDGTRLSIL.

This clone was recorded only once. The rearrangement joins TRBV27 to TRBJ2-4; no reliable D call. The CDR3 spans 16 residues. Germline-derived CDR1 and CDR2 are MNHEY and SMNVEV (reference sequence). V was shortened by 0 bases and J by 1 base, with 10 bases between the two germline ends. CDR3 coding DNA: TGTGCCAGCAGTTTATCCCCGGGTTTGGCCAAAAACATTCAGTACTTC. The encoded protein is CASSLSPGLAKNIQYF.

This clone showed up just a few times. The V call is TRBV14, the J call TRBJ2-1, with 12 nucleotides matching TRBD2. J gave up 7 bases and V 4 bases, and 5 bases lay outside the gene matches. CDR1 SGHDN and CDR2 FVKESK come from the germline V gene. The CDR3 length is 15 residues. The CDR3 DNA reads as TGTGCCAGCAGCCCGACTAGCGGGGGTCGAAATGAGCAGTTCTTC. This encodes CASSPTSGGRNEQFF.

This clone appeared a few times. This CDR3 is CASSRSGQDSSYEQYF. The DNA for the CDR3 is TGCGCCAGCAGCCGGAGTGGACAGGATAGCTCCTACGAGCAGTACTTC. This chain connects TRBV4-1 to TRBJ2-7, with TRBD1 matching over 7 bases. The CDR3 sequence is 16 residues long. CDR1 is MGHRA, CDR2 YSYEKL, per germline. V shed 4 bases, J shed 0 bases, and the junction held 9 bases outside the gene matches.

The chain carries TRBV18 and TRBJ2-2, with 8 bases identical to TRBD2. CDR1 is KGHSH and CDR2 is LQKENI in the germline V gene. The CDR3 totals 17 residues. J was trimmed by 2 bases and V by 0 bases; bases with no gene match: 5. In nucleotides, the CDR3 is TGTGCCAGCTCACCACCGAGCGGGGGCCTCAACACCGGGGAGCTGTTTTTT. As protein: CASSPPSGGLNTGELFF.